Below, 13 T cell receptor beta chains from the same sample are listed, as sequenced in a study of T cells expressing NK-cell markers. From its re-call of the 5' RACE reads, TCRdb lists each CDR3 protein once, without DNA. The sample shows 250,000 to 300,000 distinct CDR3 sequences, and around 0.42% sits with its ten largest clones. The sample was blood T cells: a sorted CD56 or NKG2C T cell subset, CD4+ or CD8+ T cells, or bulk PBMC T cells (not recorded which). These receptors came from a man aged 18 to 29 in good health.

The chain couples TRBV30 to TRBJ2-2; no DNA is available, so the TRBD2 call from TCRdb remains unchecked. Germline CDR1 and CDR2: GTSNPN and SVGIG (reference sequence). CDR3 length: 13 residues. The CDR3 is CAWKGVRTGELFF.

The chain employs TRBV18 and TRBJ2-5; TCRdb's D gene call, TRBD2, goes unchecked for lack of DNA. Germline CDR1 and CDR2: KGHSH and LQKENI. This CDR3 region has 16 residues. CDR3 protein: CASSPRELAGVETQYF.

This chain joins TRBV5-8 and TRBJ2-7; TCRdb's D gene call, TRBD1, goes unchecked for lack of DNA. The germline V gene has CDR1 SGHTS and CDR2 YDEGEE. The CDR3 has 15 residues. The CDR3: CASSLISDTGAEQYF. The whole variable domain, filled in from reference TRBV5-8 and TRBJ2-7, reads EAGVTQSPTHLIKTRGQQATLRCSPISGHTSVYWYQQALGLGLQFLLWYDEGEERNRGNFPPRFSGRQFPNYSSELNVNALELEDSALYLCASSLISDTGAEQYFGPGTRLTVT.

This chain connects TRBV29-1 to TRBJ1-2. CDR3 length: 12 amino acids. CDR1 SQVTM and CDR2 ANQGSEA come from the germline V gene. CDR3 in amino acids: CSVLEATYGYTF.

CDR3 protein: CASSARLAGGEQFF. V and J are TRBV21-1 and TRBJ2-1; the D call from TCRdb, TRBD2, cannot be confirmed without DNA. TRBV21-1 is a recognized pseudogene. The CDR3 length is 14 residues.

The V gene is TRBV20-1, the J gene TRBJ2-5; TCRdb selects TRBD1, and the lack of DNA leaves this call unchecked. The CDR3 has 13 residues. The germline CDR1 and CDR2 sequences are DFQATT and SNEGSKA (reference sequence). CDR3 loop: CSAPQAGTQTQYF.

This CDR3 is CAISLLADQETQYF. The rearrangement uses TRBV10-3 and TRBJ2-5; TCRdb reports TRBD2, a call that lacks DNA to check it against. The CDR3 spans 14 residues. CDR1 is ENHRY, CDR2 SYGVKD, per germline.

The gene calls are TRBV5-6 and TRBJ2-1; there is no DNA to check the TCRdb D call of TRBD1. Per the germline V gene, CDR1 is SGHDT and CDR2 is YYEEEE. The CDR3 sequence is 17 residues long. CDR3 loop: CASSLVTGGRSYNEQFF.

The chain carries TRBV7-9 and TRBJ2-5; TCRdb selects TRBD2, and the lack of DNA leaves this call unchecked. The CDR3 is 14 residues long. Looked up from germline, CDR1 is SEHNR and CDR2 is FQNEAQ (reference sequence). CDR3 residues: CASSLPPTGKTQYF.

CDR3 region: CSVVEGWTEAFF. The chain is built from TRBV29-1 and TRBJ1-1. This CDR3 is built from 12 residues. Looked up from germline, CDR1 is SQVTM and CDR2 is ANQGSEA.

The chain joins TRBV7-9 to TRBJ2-7; TCRdb outputs TRBD2, but without DNA this stays unchecked. CDR1 is SEHNR, CDR2 FQNEAQ, per germline (reference sequence). The CDR3 is 16 residues long. CDR3 region: CASSLVLAENSYEQYF.

The chain has TRBV18 and TRBJ2-5; the D call of TRBD2 rests on TCRdb alone, since no DNA is present to check it. This CDR3 is built from 16 residues. CDR1 and CDR2 (germline): KGHSH, LQKENI. CDR3 amino acids: CASSPISGSRIETQYF.

The rearrangement joins TRBV5-4 to TRBJ1-4; lacking DNA, the TRBD1 call made by TCRdb goes unchecked. Germline V gene lookup returns CDR1 SGHNT and CDR2 YYREEE (reference sequence). This CDR3 has 15 residues. Here the CDR3 reads CASSTGTARDEKLFF.